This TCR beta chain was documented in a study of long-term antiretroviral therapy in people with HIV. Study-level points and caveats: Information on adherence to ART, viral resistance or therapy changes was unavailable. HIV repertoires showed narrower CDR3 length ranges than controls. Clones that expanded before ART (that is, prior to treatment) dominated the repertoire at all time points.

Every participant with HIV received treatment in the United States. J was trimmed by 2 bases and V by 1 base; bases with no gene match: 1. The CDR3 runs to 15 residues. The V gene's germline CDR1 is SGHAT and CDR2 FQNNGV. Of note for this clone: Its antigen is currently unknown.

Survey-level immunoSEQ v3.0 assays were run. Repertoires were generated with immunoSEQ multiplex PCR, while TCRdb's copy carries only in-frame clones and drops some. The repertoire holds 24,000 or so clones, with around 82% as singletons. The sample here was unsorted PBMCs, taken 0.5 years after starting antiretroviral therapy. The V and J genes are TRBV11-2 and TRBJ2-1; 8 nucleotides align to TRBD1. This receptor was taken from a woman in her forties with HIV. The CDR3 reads CASSLGTGPYNEQFF. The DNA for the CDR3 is TGTGCCAGCAGCTTAGGGACAGGGCCCTACAATGAGCAGTTCTTC. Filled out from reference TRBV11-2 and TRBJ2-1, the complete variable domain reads EAGVAQSPRYKIIEKRQSVAFWCNPISGHATLYWYQQILGQGPKLLIQFQNNGVVDDSQLPKDRFSAERLKGVDSTLKIQPAKLEDSAVYLCASSLGTGPYNEQFFGPGTRLTVL.